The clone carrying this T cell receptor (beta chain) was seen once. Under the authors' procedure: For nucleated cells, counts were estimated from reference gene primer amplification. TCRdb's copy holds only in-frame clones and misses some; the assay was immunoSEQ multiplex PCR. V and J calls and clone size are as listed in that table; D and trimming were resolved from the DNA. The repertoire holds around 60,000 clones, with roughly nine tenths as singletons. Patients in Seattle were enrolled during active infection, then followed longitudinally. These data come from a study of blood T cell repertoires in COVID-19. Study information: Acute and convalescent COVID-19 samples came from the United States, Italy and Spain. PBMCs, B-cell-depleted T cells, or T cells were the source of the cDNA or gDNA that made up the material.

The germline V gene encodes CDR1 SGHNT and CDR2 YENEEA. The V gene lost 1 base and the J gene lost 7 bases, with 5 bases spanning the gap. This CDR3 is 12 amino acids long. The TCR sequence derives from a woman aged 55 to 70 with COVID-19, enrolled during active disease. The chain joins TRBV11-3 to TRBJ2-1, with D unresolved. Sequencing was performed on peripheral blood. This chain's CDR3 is CASSLGSNEQFF. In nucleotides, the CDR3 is TGTGCCAGCAGCTTAGGGAGTAATGAGCAGTTCTTC.